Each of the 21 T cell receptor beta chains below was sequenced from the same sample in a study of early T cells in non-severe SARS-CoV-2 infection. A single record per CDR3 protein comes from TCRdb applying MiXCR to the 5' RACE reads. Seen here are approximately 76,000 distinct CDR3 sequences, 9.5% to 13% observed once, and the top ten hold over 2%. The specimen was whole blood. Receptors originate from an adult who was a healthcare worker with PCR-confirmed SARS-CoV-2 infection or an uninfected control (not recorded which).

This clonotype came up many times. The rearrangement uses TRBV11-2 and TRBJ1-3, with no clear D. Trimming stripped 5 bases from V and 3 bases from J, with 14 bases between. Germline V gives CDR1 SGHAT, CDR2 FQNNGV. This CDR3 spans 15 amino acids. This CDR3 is CASSPLTRLGNTIYF. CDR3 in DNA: TGTGCCAGCAGCCCTCTGACCCGGCTTGGAAACACCATATATTTT.

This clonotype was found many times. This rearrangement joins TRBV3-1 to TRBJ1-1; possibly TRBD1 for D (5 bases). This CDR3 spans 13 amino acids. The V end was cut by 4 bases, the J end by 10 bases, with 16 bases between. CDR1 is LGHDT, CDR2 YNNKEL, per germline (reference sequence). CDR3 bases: TGTGCCAGCAGCCCCAAATCATCCGGGGCAGCTTTCTTT. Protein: CASSPKSSGAAFF.

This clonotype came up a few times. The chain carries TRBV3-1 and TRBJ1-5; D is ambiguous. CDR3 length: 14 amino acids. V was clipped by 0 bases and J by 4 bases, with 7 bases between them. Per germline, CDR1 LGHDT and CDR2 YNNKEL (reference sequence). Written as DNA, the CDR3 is TGTGCCAGCAGCCAAGATACCAGAAATCAGCCCCAGCATTTT. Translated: CASSQDTRNQPQHF.

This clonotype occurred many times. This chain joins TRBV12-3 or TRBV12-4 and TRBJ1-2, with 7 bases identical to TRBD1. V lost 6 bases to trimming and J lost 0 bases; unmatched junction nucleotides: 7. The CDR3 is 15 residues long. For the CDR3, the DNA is TGTGCCAGCAGGAGACAGGGAACGGCTAACTATGGCTACACCTTC. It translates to CASRRQGTANYGYTF.

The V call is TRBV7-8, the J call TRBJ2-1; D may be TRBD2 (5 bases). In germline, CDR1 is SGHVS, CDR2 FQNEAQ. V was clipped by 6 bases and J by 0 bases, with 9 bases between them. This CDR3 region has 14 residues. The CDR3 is CASRIAGSYNEQFF. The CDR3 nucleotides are TGTGCCAGCAGAATCGCGGGCTCCTACAATGAGCAGTTCTTC.

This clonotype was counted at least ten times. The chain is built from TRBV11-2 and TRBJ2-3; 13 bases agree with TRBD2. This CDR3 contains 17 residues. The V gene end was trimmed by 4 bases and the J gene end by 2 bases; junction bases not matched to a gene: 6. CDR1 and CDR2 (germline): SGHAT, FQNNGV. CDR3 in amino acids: CASSSRTSGGPTDTQYF. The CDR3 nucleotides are TGTGCCAGCAGCTCCCGGACTAGCGGGGGACCCACAGATACGCAGTATTTT.

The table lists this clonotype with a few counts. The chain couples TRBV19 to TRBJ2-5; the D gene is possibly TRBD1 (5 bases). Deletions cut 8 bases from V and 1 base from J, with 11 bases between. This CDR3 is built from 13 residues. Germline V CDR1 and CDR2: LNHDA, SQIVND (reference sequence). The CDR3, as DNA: TGTGCCAGTTCGGACACCTCCCAAGAGACCCAGTACTTC. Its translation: CASSDTSQETQYF.

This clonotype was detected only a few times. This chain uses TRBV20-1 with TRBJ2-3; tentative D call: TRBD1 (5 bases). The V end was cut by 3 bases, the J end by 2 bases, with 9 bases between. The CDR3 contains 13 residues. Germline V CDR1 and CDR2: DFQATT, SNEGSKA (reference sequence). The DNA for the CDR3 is TGCAGTGCTAGCCCAGGGTACACAGATACGCAGTATTTT. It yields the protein CSASPGYTDTQYF.

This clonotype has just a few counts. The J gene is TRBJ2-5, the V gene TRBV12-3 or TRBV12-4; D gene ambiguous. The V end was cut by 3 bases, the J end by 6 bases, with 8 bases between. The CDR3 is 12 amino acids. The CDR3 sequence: CASSFSGKTQYF. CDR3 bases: TGTGCCAGCAGTTTCAGTGGGAAGACCCAGTACTTC.

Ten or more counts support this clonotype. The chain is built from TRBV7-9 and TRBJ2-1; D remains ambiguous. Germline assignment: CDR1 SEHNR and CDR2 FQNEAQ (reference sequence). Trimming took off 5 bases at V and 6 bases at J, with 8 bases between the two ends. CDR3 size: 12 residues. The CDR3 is CASSQVGNEQFF. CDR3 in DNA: TGTGCCAGCAGCCAAGTGGGCAATGAGCAGTTCTTC.

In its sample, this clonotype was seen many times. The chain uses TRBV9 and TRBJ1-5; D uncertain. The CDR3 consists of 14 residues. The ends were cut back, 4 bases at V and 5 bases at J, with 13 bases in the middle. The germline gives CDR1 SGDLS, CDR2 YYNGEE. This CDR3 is CASSPTDGYQPQHF. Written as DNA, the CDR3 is TGTGCCAGCAGCCCAACGGACGGGTATCAGCCCCAGCATTTT. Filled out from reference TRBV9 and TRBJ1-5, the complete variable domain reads DSGVTQTPKHLITATGQRVTLRCSPRSGDLSVYWYQQSLDQGLQFLIQYYNGEERAKGNILERFSAQQFPDLHSELNLSSLELGDSALYFCASSPTDGYQPQHFGDGTRLSIL.

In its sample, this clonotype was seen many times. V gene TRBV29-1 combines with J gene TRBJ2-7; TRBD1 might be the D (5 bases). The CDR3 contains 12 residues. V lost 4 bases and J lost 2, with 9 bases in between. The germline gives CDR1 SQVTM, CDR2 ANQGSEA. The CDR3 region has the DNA TGCAGCGTTGGGGGCACCCCCTACGAGCAGTACTTC. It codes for CSVGGTPYEQYF.

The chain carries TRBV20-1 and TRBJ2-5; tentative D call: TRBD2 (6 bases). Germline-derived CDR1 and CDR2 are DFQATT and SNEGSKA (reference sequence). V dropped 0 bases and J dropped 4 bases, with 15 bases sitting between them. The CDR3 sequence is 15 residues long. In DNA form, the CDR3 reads TGCAGTGCTAGAGACCCCGGGGGTGGAGGAGAGACCCAGTACTTC. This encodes CSARDPGGGGETQYF.

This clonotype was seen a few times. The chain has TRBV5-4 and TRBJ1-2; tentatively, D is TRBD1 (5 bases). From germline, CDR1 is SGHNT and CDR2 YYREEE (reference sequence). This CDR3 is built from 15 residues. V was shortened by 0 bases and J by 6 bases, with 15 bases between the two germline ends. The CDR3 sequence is CASSLASIQGDGYTF. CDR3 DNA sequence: TGTGCCAGCAGCTTGGCCAGTATTCAGGGCGATGGCTACACCTTC.

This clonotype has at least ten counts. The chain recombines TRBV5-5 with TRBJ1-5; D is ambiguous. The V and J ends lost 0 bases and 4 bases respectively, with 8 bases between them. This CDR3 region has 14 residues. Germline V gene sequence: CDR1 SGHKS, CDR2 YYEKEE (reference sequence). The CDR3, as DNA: TGTGCCAGCAGCTTGGCCAGCTTTAATCAGCCCCAGCATTTT. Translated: CASSLASFNQPQHF.

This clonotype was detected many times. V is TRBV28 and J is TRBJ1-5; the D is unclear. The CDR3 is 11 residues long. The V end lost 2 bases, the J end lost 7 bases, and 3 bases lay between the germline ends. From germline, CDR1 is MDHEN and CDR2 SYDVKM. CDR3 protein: CASSLGQPQHF. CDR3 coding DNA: TGTGCCAGCAGTTTAGGCCAGCCCCAGCATTTT.

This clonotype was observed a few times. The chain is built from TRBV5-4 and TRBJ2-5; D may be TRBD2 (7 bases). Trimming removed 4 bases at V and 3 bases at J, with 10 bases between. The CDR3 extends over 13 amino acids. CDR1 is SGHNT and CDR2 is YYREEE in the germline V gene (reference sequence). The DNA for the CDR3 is TGTGCCAGCAGCGAGGGGGGGGAAGAGACCCAGTACTTC. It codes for CASSEGGEETQYF. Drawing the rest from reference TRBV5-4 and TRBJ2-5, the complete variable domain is ETGVTQSPTHLIKTRGQQVTLRCSSQSGHNTVSWYQQALGQGPQFIFQYYREEENGRGNFPPRFSGLQFPNYSSELNVNALELDDSALYLCASSEGGEETQYFGPGTRLLVL.

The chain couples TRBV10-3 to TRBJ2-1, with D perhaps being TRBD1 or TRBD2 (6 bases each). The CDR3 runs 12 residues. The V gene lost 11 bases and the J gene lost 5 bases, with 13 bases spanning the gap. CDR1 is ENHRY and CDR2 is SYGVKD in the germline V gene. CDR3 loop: CASRGVHNEQFF. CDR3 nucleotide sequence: TGTGCCTCGAGGGGGGTACACAATGAGCAGTTCTTC.

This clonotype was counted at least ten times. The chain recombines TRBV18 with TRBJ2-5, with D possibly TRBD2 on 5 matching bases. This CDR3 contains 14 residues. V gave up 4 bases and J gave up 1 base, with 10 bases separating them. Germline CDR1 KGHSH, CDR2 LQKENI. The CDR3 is CASSLGLAQETQYF. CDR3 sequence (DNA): TGTGCCAGCTCACTCGGGCTAGCCCAAGAGACCCAGTACTTC.

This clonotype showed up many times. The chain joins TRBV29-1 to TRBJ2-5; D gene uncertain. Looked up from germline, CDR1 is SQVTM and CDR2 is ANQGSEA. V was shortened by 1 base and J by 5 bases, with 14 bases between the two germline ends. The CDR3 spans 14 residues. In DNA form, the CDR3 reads TGCAGCGTTGAAGGTCCCAGCCTGGGGGAGACCCAGTACTTC. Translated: CSVEGPSLGETQYF.

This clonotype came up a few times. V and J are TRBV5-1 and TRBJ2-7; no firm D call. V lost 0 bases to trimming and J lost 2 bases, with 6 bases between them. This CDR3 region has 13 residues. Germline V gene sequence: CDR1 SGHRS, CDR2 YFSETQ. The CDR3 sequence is CASSLGRPYEQYF. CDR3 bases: TGCGCCAGCAGCTTGGGAAGACCCTACGAGCAGTACTTC.